The clone carrying this T cell receptor beta chain was recorded at least ten times. Per the germline V gene, CDR1 is SGHDN and CDR2 is FVKESK. CDR3 length: 19 amino acids. The V gene lost 4 bases and the J gene lost 0 bases, with 24 bases spanning the gap. This sample is drawn from a study of identical twins. Unique molecular identifiers were present on cDNA, and template switching added a universal primer site. TCRdb independently ran MiXCR on the 5' RACE reads; one entry per CDR3 protein. Of approximately 630,000 distinct CDR3 sequences listed, just over 7% were seen once; the top ten hold roughly 1.5%. This sample also belongs to another study, concerning yellow fever vaccine responses in identical twins.

Sequenced sample: PBMCs. The rearrangement joins TRBV14 to TRBJ1-1; no firm D call. This clonotype originated in a woman aged 18-30 years in good health. The CDR3 bases are TGTGCCAGCAGCCCTCACCCGGGTCGGGCGCTAGGATTGAACACTGAAGCTTTCTTT. As protein: CASSPHPGRALGLNTEAFF. Drawing the rest from reference TRBV14 and TRBJ1-1, the complete variable domain is EAGVTQFPSHSVIEKGQTVTLRCDPISGHDNLYWYRRVMGKEIKFLLHFVKESKQDESGMPNNRFLAERTGGTYSTLKVQPAELEDSGVYFCASSPHPGRALGLNTEAFFGQGTRLTVV.